A single sample is the source of the 11 T cell receptor beta chains below, sequenced in a study of CD4 T cells in relation to SARS-CoV-2 and coronaviruses. Their recognized antigens are unknown. Profiling relied on immunoSEQ multiplex PCR, and the TCRdb table lists in-frame clones only, not all of them. This table holds 15,000 to 20,000 clones, 70% to 85% found once. The unexposed donors gave CD4+ T cells in about 2011-2019, prior to COVID-19. Isolation of CD4+ T cells took place after roughly nine days in culture. The material sequenced was CD4+ T cells from PBMCs, cultured in vitro. The receptors come from a human donor in good health.

This clone has just a few counts. The gene calls are TRBV15 and TRBJ2-1; D remains ambiguous. Trimming removed 1 base at V and 1 base at J, with 2 bases between. The CDR3 totals 13 residues. The germline V gene encodes CDR1 LNHNV and CDR2 YYDKDF (reference sequence). The CDR3 is CATSRGSYNEQFF. CDR3 DNA: TGTGCCACCAGCAGAGGTTCCTACAATGAGCAGTTCTTC.

This chain uses TRBV2 with TRBJ2-7; 9 bases match TRBD1. This CDR3 spans 13 amino acids. V shed 7 bases and J 6 bases; nucleotides not matched to a gene: 7. From germline, CDR1 is SNHLY and CDR2 FYNNEI. CDR3 sequence (DNA): TGTGCCAGCACCGGAGACAGGGGGGGCGAGCAGTACTTC. Residues: CASTGDRGGEQYF.

V usage is TRBV6-5 and J usage is TRBJ1-5; D call uncertain. This CDR3 contains 13 residues. Trimming cost V 6 bases and J 3 bases, with 9 bases left between them. The germline V gene encodes CDR1 MNHEY and CDR2 SVGAGI. The CDR3 region is CASSGAVNQPQHF. The CDR3 DNA follows: TGTGCCAGCAGCGGAGCAGTCAATCAGCCCCAGCATTTT.

This chain links TRBV24-1 with TRBJ2-7; D is tentatively TRBD1 or TRBD2 (6 bases each). V dropped 4 bases and J dropped 3 bases, with 9 bases sitting between them. The CDR3 covers 13 residues. Germline V lookup: CDR1 KGHDR, CDR2 SFDVKD. CDR3 region: CATSDGGGYEQYF. Written as DNA, the CDR3 is TGTGCCACCAGTGACGGAGGGGGCTACGAGCAGTACTTC.

V is TRBV6-5 and J is TRBJ2-3; no clear D. Trimming removed 7 bases at V and 0 bases at J, with 14 bases between. Germline CDR1 reads MNHEY; CDR2 reads SVGAGI. The CDR3 has 15 amino acids. In DNA, the CDR3 is TGTGCCAGCACCCCTGGAGATCCTAGCACAGATACGCAGTATTTT. The encoded protein is CASTPGDPSTDTQYF.

The J gene is TRBJ1-4, the V gene TRBV18, with no clear D. The germline V gene has CDR1 KGHSH and CDR2 LQKENI. V gave up 0 bases and J gave up 3 bases, with 5 bases separating them. CDR3 length: 14 residues. CDR3 sequence: CASSPPGPNEKLFF. The CDR3 nucleotides read TGTGCCAGCTCACCACCAGGACCTAATGAAAAACTGTTTTTT.

The chain is built from TRBV14 and TRBJ2-7; D possibly corresponds to TRBD1 (5 bases). The CDR3 is made up of 17 amino acids. Between the trimmed V and J ends, which lost 1 base and 0 bases, there was a span of 16 bases. Germline V gene lookup returns CDR1 SGHDN and CDR2 FVKESK. The CDR3 region has the DNA TGTGCCAGCAGCCAAGTTTGGGGCAGGAATAGCTCCTACGAGCAGTACTTC. It specifies CASSQVWGRNSSYEQYF.

In its sample, this clone was seen a few times. V usage is TRBV19 and J usage is TRBJ2-1; D perhaps matches TRBD2 (5 bases). Trimming pared 3 bases from V and 9 bases from J, leaving 6 bases between. The CDR3 is made up of 11 amino acids. Germline V gene lookup returns CDR1 LNHDA and CDR2 SQIVND (reference sequence). As DNA, the CDR3 is TGTGCCAGTAGTATCCGGGGTGAGCAGTTCTTC. Its protein product is CASSIRGEQFF. Looking up the rest from reference TRBV19 and TRBJ2-1 gives the full variable domain: DGGITQSPKYLFRKEGQNVTLSCEQNLNHDAMYWYRQDPGQGLRLIYYSQIVNDFQKGDIAEGYSVSREKKESFPLTVTSAQKNPTAFYLCASSIRGEQFFGPGTRLTVL.

This chain connects TRBV7-2 to TRBJ2-5; TRBD2 aligns across 7 bases. The CDR3 has 16 residues. Germline V CDR1 and CDR2: SGHTA, FQGNSA. Trimming at V came to 3 bases and at J to 1 base, leaving 8 bases not matched to a gene. The CDR3 sequence is CASSFSPAGSQETQYF. Written as DNA, the CDR3 is TGTGCCAGCAGCTTCTCCCCAGCGGGGTCCCAAGAGACCCAGTACTTC.

The J gene is TRBJ2-5, the V gene TRBV30, with TRBD1 as a possible D gene (5 bases). This CDR3 comprises 15 residues. Trimming removed 0 bases at V and 1 base at J, with 12 bases between. Germline V gives CDR1 GTSNPN, CDR2 SVGIG (reference sequence). The CDR3 DNA sequence: TGTGCCTGGAGTGTACCCAGACAGAGCCAAGAGACCCAGTACTTC. It specifies CAWSVPRQSQETQYF.

V usage is TRBV5-1 and J usage is TRBJ1-5; 7 positions agree with TRBD1. The CDR3 spans 15 residues. V shed 0 bases, J shed 4 bases, and the junction held 4 bases outside the gene matches. Germline values: CDR1 SGHRS, CDR2 YFSETQ. The CDR3 spells CASSLGQGRNQPQHF. Written as DNA, the CDR3 is TGCGCCAGCAGCTTGGGACAGGGAAGGAATCAGCCCCAGCATTTT.